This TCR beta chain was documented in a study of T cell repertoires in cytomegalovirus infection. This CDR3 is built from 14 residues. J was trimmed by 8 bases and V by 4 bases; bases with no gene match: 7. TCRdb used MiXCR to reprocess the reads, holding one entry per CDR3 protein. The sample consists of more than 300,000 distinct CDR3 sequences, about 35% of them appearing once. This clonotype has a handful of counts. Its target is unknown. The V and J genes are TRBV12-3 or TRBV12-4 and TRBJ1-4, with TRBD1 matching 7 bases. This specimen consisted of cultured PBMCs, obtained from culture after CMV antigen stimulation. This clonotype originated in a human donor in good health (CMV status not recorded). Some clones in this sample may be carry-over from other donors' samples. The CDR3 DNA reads TGTGCCAGCAGTTCCCAGGGGGTTCGGGAAAAACTGTTTTTT. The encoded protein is CASSSQGVREKLFF.